The 4 T cell receptor beta chains listed next were all sequenced from one sample in a study of response to subunit inactivated influenza vaccine. TCRdb fed the RT-PCR reads into MiXCR, producing one record per CDR3 protein. The sample has hundreds of thousands of distinct CDR3 sequences, roughly 12% seen once. These data are also associated with another study on T cells expressing NK-cell markers. That source adds: In generating TCR beta cDNA, 5'RACE template switching with UMIs was used.

Source: PBMCs from blood, taken on the day of vaccination. These receptor sequences come from a man over 45 who received an inactivated influenza vaccine.

This chain links TRBV27 with TRBJ2-7, with D perhaps being TRBD1 or TRBD2 (5 bases each). Looked up from germline, CDR1 is MNHEY and CDR2 is SMNVEV (reference sequence). CDR3 size: 13 residues. Trimming removed 1 base from V and 6 bases from J, with 10 bases in between. The CDR3 loop is CASSLFRGLEQYF. As DNA, the CDR3 is TGTGCCAGCAGTTTATTTCGGGGCCTCGAGCAGTACTTC.

This clonotype was picked up a small number of times. V and J are TRBV10-3 and TRBJ2-7, with TRBD2 matching 10 bases. The CDR3 is 14 residues long. Looked up from germline, CDR1 is ENHRY and CDR2 is SYGVKD. J was trimmed by 3 bases and V by 5 bases; bases with no gene match: 4. The CDR3 DNA sequence: TGTGCCATCAGTCCTAGCGGGGGAGGCTACGAGCAGTACTTC. It encodes CAISPSGGGYEQYF.

The chain is built from TRBV29-1 and TRBJ2-1; maybe TRBD2 (6 bases). This CDR3 is built from 19 residues. V was cut by 3 bases and J by 0 bases, with 24 bases left in between. The germline CDR1 and CDR2 sequences are SQVTM and ANQGSEA. CDR3 in DNA: TGCAGCGTTGAGTTGGACATCCGCCGGGACTCAAGCTCCTACAATGAGCAGTTCTTC. It specifies CSVELDIRRDSSSYNEQFF.

This clonotype has just a few counts. V gene TRBV5-1 combines with J gene TRBJ2-7; 9 bases are shared with TRBD1. J was trimmed by 5 bases and V by 0 bases; bases with no gene match: 6. The length of the CDR3 is 15 residues. Germline CDR1 is SGHRS and CDR2 is YFSETQ. Here the CDR3 DNA reads TGCGCCAGCAGCTTGGGGGGACAGGGTTTCGACGAGCAGTACTTC. This translates into CASSLGGQGFDEQYF. The full variable domain, its missing parts supplied by reference TRBV5-1 and TRBJ2-7, is KAGVTQTPRYLIKTRGQQVTLSCSPISGHRSVSWYQQTPGQGLQFLFEYFSETQRNKGNFPGRFSGRQFSNSRSEMNVSTLELGDSALYLCASSLGGQGFDEQYFGPGTRLTVT.